This T cell receptor (beta chain) was recovered during a study of beta chain features in type 1 diabetes. Study-level findings and limits: Sequencing used cDNA, and cells with high TCR expression could therefore be over-represented. Fewer insertions but more deletions were seen at VDJ junctions in type 1 diabetes patients. Resolution of whether HLA type affects TCRB rearrangement was not achieved here. Researchers report that Type 1 diabetes patients had moderately but significantly shorter TCRB CDR3s across all four CD4+ subsets.

Reverse transcribing all isolated RNA meant expressed TCRB transcripts were sequenced. Using immunoSEQ multiplex PCR, the repertoire was profiled, and TCRdb retains in-frame clones only, with some absent. The table lists 300,000 to 400,000 clones, 9.6% of them singletons, with about 0.6% in the top ten. Over 95% purity was reached by all sorted populations. Germline V gene sequence: CDR1 SGDLS, CDR2 YYNGEE. The CDR3 spans 17 residues. The V gene end was trimmed by 3 bases and the J gene end by 5 bases; junction bases not matched to a gene: 9. This clone occurred many times. The antigen remains unidentified.

The chain employs TRBV9 and TRBJ2-5; 14 nucleotides match TRBD2. The sequenced sample was central memory CD4+ T cells from blood. This receptor was obtained from a man younger than 45 with type 1 diabetes. CDR3 protein: CASSALGLAGVFETQYF. In nucleotides, the CDR3 is TGTGCCAGCAGCGCCCTGGGACTAGCGGGAGTCTTTGAGACCCAGTACTTC.